A selection of T cell receptor beta chains follows, all from one sample in a study of blood T cell repertoires in COVID-19. Some clones are missing from TCRdb's copy, which holds only in-frame ones; the method was immunoSEQ multiplex PCR. The sample lists 250,000 or so clones; approximately 90% were seen once. Sequenced: PBMCs or T cells enriched from blood (not recorded which). The receptors here all came from a woman in her twenties or thirties with acute COVID-19. Each CDR3 is given with its conserved first and last residue. The D gene is left open where the match is weak.

V gene,J gene,D gene,CDR3 DNA,CDR3 protein
TRBV7-2,TRBJ2-7,-,TGTGCCAGCAGCCCAACACAGGGTTACGAGCAGTACTTC,CASSPTQGYEQYF
TRBV3-1/TRBV3-2,TRBJ2-3,-,TGTGCCAGCAGCCAGATAGCGGGCACAGATACGCAGTATTTT,CASSQIAGTDTQYF
TRBV28,TRBJ2-5,-,TGTGCCAGCAGTTCCGGGGGTTATGGGACCCAGTACTTC,CASSSGGYGTQYF
TRBV20-1,TRBJ1-2,-,TGCAGTGCTAGTACAGCAGGGTTCTATGGCTACACCTTC,CSASTAGFYGYTF
TRBV5-1,TRBJ2-1,TRBD2,TGCGCCAGCAGCCGGGGGACTAGCGGGGTCTCCTACAATGAGCAGTTCTTC,CASSRGTSGVSYNEQFF
TRBV30,TRBJ1-5,-,TGTGCCTGGAGTGCGACAGGTGGCAATCAGCCCCAGCATTTT,CAWSATGGNQPQHF
TRBV7-6,TRBJ2-7,-,TGTGCCAGCAGCTTAGAGGGACACCCGTCCTACGAGCAGTACTTC,CASSLEGHPSYEQYF
TRBV4-1,TRBJ2-1,TRBD2,TGCGCCAGCAGCTTCCACGGTAGCGGGGGGGACTCCTACAATGAGCAGTTCTTC,CASSFHGSGGDSYNEQFF
TRBV15,TRBJ2-1,TRBD2,TGTGCCACCAGCAGGGTGACTAGCGGGAGGAACAATGAGCAGTTCTTC,CATSRVTSGRNNEQFF
TRBV7-9,TRBJ2-3,TRBD2,TGTGCCAGCAGCTTACTGGCGGGAGTCGCAGATACGCAGTATTTT,CASSLLAGVADTQYF
TRBV24-1,TRBJ2-1,TRBD2,TGTGCCACCAGTTCTCTAGCGGGGGCGGCACAAGATGAGCAGTTCTTC,CATSSLAGAAQDEQFF
TRBV7-9,TRBJ2-1,TRBD1,TGTGCCAGCAGCCCCCGAGGAGGGACAGGGTTATATGAGCAGTTCTTC,CASSPRGGTGLYEQFF